This T cell receptor beta chain was sequenced in a study of T cells in localized non-small cell lung cancer. The study, taken as a whole, reports: Clonality of T cells reached its maximum in uninvolved adjacent lung, surpassing tumor. Within adjacent lung there appeared a median approximately 59 of the top 100 tumor clones. Longer survival (overall) was linked to higher T cell density in blood.

A remark on this clone: The antigen remains unidentified.

Data came from immunoSEQ multiplex PCR; TCRdb stores just in-frame clones and leaves some out. The sample lists about 72,000 clones; roughly 81% were seen once. Deletions cut 0 bases from V and 4 bases from J, with 10 bases between. Looked up from germline, CDR1 is MNHEY and CDR2 is SVGAGI. CDR3 length: 15 residues. The TCR originated in a female donor aged 60 or older with stage I lung adenocarcinoma. The genes are TRBV6-5 and TRBJ2-1; no clear D. Sample: peripheral blood, taken before any cancer treatment. Written as DNA, the CDR3 is TGTGCCAGCAGTTACTCTGTAACCGGGTACAATGAGCAGTTCTTC. It encodes CASSYSVTGYNEQFF.